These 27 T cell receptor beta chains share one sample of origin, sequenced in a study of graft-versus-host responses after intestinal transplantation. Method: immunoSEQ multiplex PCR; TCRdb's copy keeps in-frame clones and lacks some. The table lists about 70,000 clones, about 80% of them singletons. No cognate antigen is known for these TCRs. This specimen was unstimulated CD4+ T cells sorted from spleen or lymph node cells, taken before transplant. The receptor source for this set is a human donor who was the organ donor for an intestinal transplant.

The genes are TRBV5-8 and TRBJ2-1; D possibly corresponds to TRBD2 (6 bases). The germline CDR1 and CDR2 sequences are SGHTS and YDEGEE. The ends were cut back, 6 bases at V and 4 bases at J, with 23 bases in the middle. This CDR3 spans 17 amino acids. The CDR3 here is CASTRRAPPFFYNEQFF. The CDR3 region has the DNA TGTGCCAGCACCCGGAGGGCCCCACCCTTCTTTTACAATGAGCAGTTCTTC.

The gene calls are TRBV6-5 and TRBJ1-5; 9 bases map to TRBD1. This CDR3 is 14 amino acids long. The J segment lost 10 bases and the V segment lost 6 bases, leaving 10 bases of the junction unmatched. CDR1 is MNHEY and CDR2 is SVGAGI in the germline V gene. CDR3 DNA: TGTGCCAGCAGCTACGGACAGGGGAGCGTCCCCCAGCATTTT. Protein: CASSYGQGSVPQHF.

CDR3: CASREGALGETQYF. The CDR3 nucleotides are TGCGCCAGCAGAGAGGGGGCTCTTGGGGAGACCCAGTACTTC. The chain is built from TRBV5-1 and TRBJ2-5; the match to TRBD1 covers 7 bases. The CDR3 has 14 amino acids. V lost 5 bases and J lost 5; bases outside the gene matches: 9. From germline, CDR1 is SGHRS and CDR2 YFSETQ.

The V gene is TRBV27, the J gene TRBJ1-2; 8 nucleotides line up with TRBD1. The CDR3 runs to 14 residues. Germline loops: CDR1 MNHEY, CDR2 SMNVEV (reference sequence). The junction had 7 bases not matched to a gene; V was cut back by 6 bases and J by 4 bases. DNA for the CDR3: TGTGCCAGCAGCACCGGTGACAGGGGCTATGGCTACACCTTC. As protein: CASSTGDRGYGYTF.

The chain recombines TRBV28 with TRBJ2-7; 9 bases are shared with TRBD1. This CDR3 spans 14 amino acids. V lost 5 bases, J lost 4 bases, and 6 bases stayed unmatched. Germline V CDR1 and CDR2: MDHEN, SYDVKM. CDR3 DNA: TGTGCCAGCAGTGGATCGGGACAGGGTTACGAGCAGTACGTC. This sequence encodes CASSGSGQGYEQYV.

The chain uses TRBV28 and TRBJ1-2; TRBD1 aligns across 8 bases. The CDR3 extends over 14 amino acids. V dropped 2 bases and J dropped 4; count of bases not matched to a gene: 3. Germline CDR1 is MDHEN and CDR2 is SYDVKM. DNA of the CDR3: TGTGCCAGCAGTTTAGACAGGGGAGGCTATGGCTACACCTTC. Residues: CASSLDRGGYGYTF.

DNA for the CDR3: TGCGCCAGCAGCGGGGGGGTACGTTTGGCTTTCACTGAAGCTTTCTTT. Protein sequence: CASSGGVRLAFTEAFF. This chain links TRBV5-1 with TRBJ1-1, with D possibly being TRBD1 (5 bases). This CDR3 has 16 residues. V was clipped by 4 bases and J by 4 bases, with 20 bases between them. The germline CDR1 and CDR2 sequences are SGHRS and YFSETQ.

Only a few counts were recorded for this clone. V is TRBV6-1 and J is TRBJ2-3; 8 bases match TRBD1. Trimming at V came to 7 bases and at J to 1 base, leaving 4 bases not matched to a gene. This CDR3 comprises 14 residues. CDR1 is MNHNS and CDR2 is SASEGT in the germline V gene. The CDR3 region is CASTTGAGTDTQYF. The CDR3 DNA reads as TGTGCCAGCACGACAGGGGCTGGCACAGATACGCAGTATTTT.

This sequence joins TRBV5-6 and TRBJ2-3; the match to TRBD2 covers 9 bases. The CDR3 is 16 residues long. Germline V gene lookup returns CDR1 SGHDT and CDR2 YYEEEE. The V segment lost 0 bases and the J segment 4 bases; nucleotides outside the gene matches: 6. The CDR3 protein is CASSLVRLAVSDTQYF. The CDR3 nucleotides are TGTGCCAGCAGCTTGGTTCGACTAGCGGTGTCAGATACGCAGTATTTT.

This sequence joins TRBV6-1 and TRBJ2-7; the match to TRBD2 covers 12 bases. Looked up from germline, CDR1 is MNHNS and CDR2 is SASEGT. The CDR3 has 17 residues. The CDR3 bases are TGTGCCAGCAGTGGGAGTGGACTAGCGGGGTTCACCTACGGGCAGTACGTC. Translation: CASSGSGLAGFTYGQYV.

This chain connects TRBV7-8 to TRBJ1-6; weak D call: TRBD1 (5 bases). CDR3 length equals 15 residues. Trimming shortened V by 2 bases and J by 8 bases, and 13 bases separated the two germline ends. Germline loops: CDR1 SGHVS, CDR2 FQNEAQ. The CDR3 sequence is CASSLYRQGDSPLHF. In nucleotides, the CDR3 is TGTGCCAGCAGCTTATACCGGCAGGGCGATTCACCCCTCCACTTT. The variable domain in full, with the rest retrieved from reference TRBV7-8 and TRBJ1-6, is GAGVSQSPRYKVAKRGQDVALRCDPISGHVSLFWYQQALGQGPEFLTYFQNEAQLDKSGLPSDRFFAERPEGSVSTLKIQRTQQEDSAVYLCASSLYRQGDSPLHFGNGTRLTVT.

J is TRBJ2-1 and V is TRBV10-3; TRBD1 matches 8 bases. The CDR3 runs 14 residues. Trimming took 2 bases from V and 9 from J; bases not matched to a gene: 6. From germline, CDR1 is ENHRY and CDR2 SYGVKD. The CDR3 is CAISEATGAGEQFF. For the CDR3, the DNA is TGTGCCATCAGTGAGGCGACAGGGGCAGGTGAGCAGTTCTTC.

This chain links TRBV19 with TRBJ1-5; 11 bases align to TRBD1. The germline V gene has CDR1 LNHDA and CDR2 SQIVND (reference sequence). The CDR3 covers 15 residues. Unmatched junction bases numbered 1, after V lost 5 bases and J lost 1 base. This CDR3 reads CASSRTGGSNQPQHF. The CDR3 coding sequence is TGTGCCAGTAGTCGGACAGGGGGCAGCAATCAGCCCCAGCATTTT. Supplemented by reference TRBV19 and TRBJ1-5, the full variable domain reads DGGITQSPKYLFRKEGQNVTLSCEQNLNHDAMYWYRQDPGQGLRLIYYSQIVNDFQKGDIAEGYSVSREKKESFPLTVTSAQKNPTAFYLCASSRTGGSNQPQHFGDGTRLSIL.

In nucleotides, the CDR3 is TGTGCCTGGAGGGACGGGGGGTACACAGATACGCAGTATTTT. Translated: CAWRDGGYTDTQYF. The chain uses TRBV30 and TRBJ2-3; 7 bases are shared with TRBD2. Germline trimming cut 3 bases from V and 2 bases from J; bases unmatched to any gene: 5. Germline V gene lookup returns CDR1 GTSNPN and CDR2 SVGIG (reference sequence). The CDR3 loop spans 14 amino acids.

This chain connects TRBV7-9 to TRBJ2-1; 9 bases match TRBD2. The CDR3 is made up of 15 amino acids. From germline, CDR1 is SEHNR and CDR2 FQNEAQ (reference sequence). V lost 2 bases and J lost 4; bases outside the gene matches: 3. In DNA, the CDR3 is TGTGCCAGCAGCTTAATGCGGGGGGGATACAATGAGCAGTTCTTC. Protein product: CASSLMRGGYNEQFF. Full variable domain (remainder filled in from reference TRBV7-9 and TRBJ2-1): DTGVSQNPRHKITKRGQNVTFRCDPISEHNRLYWYRQTLGQGPEFLTYFQNEAQLEKSRLLSDRFSAERPKGSFSTLEIQRTEQGDSAMYLCASSLMRGGYNEQFFGPGTRLTVL.

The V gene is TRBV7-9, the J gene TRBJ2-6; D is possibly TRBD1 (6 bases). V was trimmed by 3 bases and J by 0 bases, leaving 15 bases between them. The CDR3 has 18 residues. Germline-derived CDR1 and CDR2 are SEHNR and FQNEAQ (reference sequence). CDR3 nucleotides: TGTGCCAGCAGCTTTAAGGACAGCCAAGCCTCTGGGGCCAACGTCCTGACTTTC. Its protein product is CASSFKDSQASGANVLTF.

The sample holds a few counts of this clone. Here the CDR3 reads CASSRTRGSAEEQYV. The CDR3 nucleotides are TGTGCCAGCAGTAGGACCAGGGGATCCGCGGAGGAGCAGTACGTC. The rearrangement uses TRBV6-6 and TRBJ2-7; maybe TRBD1 (6 bases). CDR1 is MNHNY and CDR2 is SVGAGI in the germline V gene (reference sequence). Trimming removed 5 bases from V and 7 bases from J, with 21 bases in between. This CDR3 is built from 15 residues.

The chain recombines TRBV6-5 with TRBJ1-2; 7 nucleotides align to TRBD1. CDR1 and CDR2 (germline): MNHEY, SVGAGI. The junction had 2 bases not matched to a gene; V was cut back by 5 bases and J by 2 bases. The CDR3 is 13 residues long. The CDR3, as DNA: TGTGCCAGCAGTAAGGACAGGAACTATGGCTACACCTTC. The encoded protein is CASSKDRNYGYTF.

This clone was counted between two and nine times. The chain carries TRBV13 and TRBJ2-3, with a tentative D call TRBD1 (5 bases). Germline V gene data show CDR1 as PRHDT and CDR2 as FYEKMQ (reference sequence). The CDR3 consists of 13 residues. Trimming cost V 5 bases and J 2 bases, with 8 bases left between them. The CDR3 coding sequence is TGTGCCAGCAGCGGGGCTTACACAGATACGCAGTATTTT. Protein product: CASSGAYTDTQYF.

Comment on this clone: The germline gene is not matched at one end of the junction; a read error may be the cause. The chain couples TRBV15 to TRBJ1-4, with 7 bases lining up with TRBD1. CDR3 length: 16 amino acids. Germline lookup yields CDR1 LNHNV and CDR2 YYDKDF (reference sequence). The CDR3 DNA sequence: TGTGCCACCAGTAGAGACAGGGCCCCGAGTCGAGAAAAACTGTTTTTT. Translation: CATSRDRAPSREKLFF.

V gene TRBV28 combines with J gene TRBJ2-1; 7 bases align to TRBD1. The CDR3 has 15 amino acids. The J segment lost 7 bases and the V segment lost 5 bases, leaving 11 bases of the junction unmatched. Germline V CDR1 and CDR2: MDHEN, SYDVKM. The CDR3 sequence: CASSHHTTGANEQFF. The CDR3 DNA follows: TGTGCCAGCAGTCACCACACTACAGGGGCGAATGAGCAGTTCTTC.

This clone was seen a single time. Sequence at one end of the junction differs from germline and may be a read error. The CDR3 coding sequence is TGTGCCAGCAGTACGATTGGGACTAGCCAAGAGGCCCAGTACTTC. Residues: CASSTIGTSQEAQYF. This chain uses TRBV2 with TRBJ2-5; 9 bases agree with TRBD2. Germline V gene data show CDR1 as SNHLY and CDR2 as FYNNEI. The CDR3 covers 15 residues.

Here the CDR3 reads CASSFGLAAYNEQFF. The CDR3 DNA is TGTGCCAGCAGCTTCGGACTAGCGGCATACAATGAGCAGTTCTTC. The V and J genes are TRBV27 and TRBJ2-1; 10 nucleotides agree with TRBD2. Germline V gene lookup returns CDR1 MNHEY and CDR2 SMNVEV (reference sequence). The junction had 6 bases not matched to a gene; V was cut back by 6 bases and J by 4 bases. This CDR3 is built from 15 residues.

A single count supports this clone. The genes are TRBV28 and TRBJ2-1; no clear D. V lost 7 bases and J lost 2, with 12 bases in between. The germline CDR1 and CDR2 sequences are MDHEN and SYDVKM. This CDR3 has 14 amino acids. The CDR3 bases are TGTGCCAGCATTACCGGCCAGGCCTACAATGAGCAGTTCTTC. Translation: CASITGQAYNEQFF.

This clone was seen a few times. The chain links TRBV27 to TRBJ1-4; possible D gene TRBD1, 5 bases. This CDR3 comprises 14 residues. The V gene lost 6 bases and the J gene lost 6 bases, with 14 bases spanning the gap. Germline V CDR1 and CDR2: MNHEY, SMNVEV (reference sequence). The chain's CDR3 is CASSPGGEYEKLFF. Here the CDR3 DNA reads TGTGCCAGCAGCCCCGGGGGGGAATATGAAAAACTGTTTTTT.

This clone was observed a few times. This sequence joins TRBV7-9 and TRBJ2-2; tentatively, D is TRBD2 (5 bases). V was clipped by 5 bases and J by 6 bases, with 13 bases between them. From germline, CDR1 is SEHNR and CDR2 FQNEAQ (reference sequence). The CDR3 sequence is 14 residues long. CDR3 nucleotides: TGTGCCAGCAGCCCCGGACGGGATTCCGGGGAGCTGTTTTTT. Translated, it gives CASSPGRDSGELFF.

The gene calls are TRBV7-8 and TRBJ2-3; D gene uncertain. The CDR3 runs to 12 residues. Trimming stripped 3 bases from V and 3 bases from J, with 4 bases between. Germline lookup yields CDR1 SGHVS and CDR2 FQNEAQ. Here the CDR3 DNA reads TGTGCCAGCAGCTTCCGGACAGATACGCAGTATTTT. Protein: CASSFRTDTQYF.